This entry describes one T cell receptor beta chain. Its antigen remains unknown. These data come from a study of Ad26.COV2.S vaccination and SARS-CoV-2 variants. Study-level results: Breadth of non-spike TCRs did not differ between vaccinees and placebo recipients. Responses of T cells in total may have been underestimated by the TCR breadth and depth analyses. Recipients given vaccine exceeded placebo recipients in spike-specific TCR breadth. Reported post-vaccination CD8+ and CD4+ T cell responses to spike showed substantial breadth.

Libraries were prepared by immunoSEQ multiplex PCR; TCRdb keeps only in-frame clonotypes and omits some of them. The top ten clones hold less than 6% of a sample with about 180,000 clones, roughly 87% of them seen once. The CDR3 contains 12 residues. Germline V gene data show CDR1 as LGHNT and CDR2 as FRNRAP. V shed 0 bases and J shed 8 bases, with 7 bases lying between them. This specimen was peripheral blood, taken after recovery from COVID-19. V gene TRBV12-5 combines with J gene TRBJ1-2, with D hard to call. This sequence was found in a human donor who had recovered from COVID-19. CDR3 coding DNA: TGTGCTAGTGGTTTGGTAGTCGGGGGCTACACCTTC. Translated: CASGLVVGGYTF.